What follows describes a single TCR beta chain. The antigen is not known. The length of the CDR3 is 18 residues. Germline CDR1 and CDR2: ENHRY and SYGVKD. V was clipped by 0 bases and J by 5 bases; unmatched bases: 12. The assay was immunoSEQ multiplex PCR, and TCRdb's table has in-frame clones only and misses some. This sample has under 70,000 clones, with roughly 89% found just once. This specimen comes from a study of T cells in localized non-small cell lung cancer. Overall study results and limits: Paired adjacent lung recovered a median around 60 of the top 100 tumor clones.

The chain uses TRBV10-3 and TRBJ2-3, with 9 bases aligning to TRBD2. The receptor was isolated from a woman aged 35-70 years with stage I lung adenocarcinoma. Sequences were derived from peripheral blood, sampled before any cancer treatment. The CDR3 loop is CAISESPPGTSRGDTQYF. CDR3 coding DNA: TGTGCCATCAGTGAGTCACCCCCCGGGACTAGCCGCGGAGATACGCAGTATTTT.